These 8 T cell receptor beta chains came from one sample sequenced in a study of shared T cell receptors in the human thymus. Clones were read by immunoSEQ multiplex PCR, and TCRdb kept only the in-frame ones, dropping some. The table includes 630,000 or so clones, over 75% detected once. The sample also formed part of further work on human thymus T cells.

The specimen sequenced was thymocytes. The receptors come from a boy in the first two years of life with a congenital heart defect.

CDR3 residues: CASSYRYSYSNQPQHF. CDR3 nucleotide sequence: TGTGCCAGCTCGTACAGGTACAGCTATAGCAATCAGCCCCAGCATTTT. The V gene is TRBV18, the J gene TRBJ1-5; a possible D gene is TRBD1 (5 bases). V lost 6 bases and J 0 bases, leaving 15 bases between the germline ends. The CDR3 spans 16 residues. Germline V gives CDR1 KGHSH, CDR2 LQKENI.

The chain links TRBV6-4 to TRBJ2-7, with 10 bases fitting TRBD2. The CDR3 length is 17 residues. Losses at the gene ends were 3 bases for V and 3 bases for J; bases not matched to a gene: 11. Looked up from germline, CDR1 is MRHNA and CDR2 is SNTAGT. The CDR3 region has the DNA TGTGCCAGCAGTGAACGAGCGGGAGGGCCTCCCTTCTACGAGCAGTACTTC. Protein sequence: CASSERAGGPPFYEQYF.

J is TRBJ1-1 and V is TRBV6-5; 8 nucleotides align to TRBD1. CDR3 length equals 15 residues. CDR1 is MNHEY, CDR2 SVGAGI, per germline. The trim removed 6 bases at V and 7 bases at J, leaving 13 bases unmatched. CDR3 sequence (DNA): TGTGCCAGCAGCCCGACAGGGGACCAAGGATATGAAGCTTTCTTT. It encodes CASSPTGDQGYEAFF.

J is TRBJ2-3 and V is TRBV29-1; 8 positions match TRBD2. Germline CDR1 reads SQVTM; CDR2 reads ANQGSEA. The CDR3 length is 12 residues. The trim removed 7 bases at V and 5 bases at J, leaving 5 bases unmatched. In DNA, the CDR3 is TGCAGCGACCATCTAGCGGGAGATACGCAGTATTTT. Protein: CSDHLAGDTQYF.

The V gene is TRBV6-5, the J gene TRBJ1-1, with a tentative D call TRBD1 (6 bases). CDR1 is MNHEY, CDR2 SVGAGI, per germline. The germline V and J ends were trimmed by 0 bases and 7 bases, with 9 bases remaining between them. The CDR3 is made up of 13 amino acids. Written as DNA, the CDR3 is TGTGCCAGCAGTTACTCGGGGGCGCATGAAGCTTTCTTT. This sequence encodes CASSYSGAHEAFF.

The rearrangement uses TRBV10-3 and TRBJ1-2; D might be TRBD1 (6 bases). The germline gives CDR1 ENHRY, CDR2 SYGVKD. The germline V and J ends were trimmed by 4 bases and 0 bases, with 9 bases remaining between them. CDR3 size: 14 residues. CDR3 residues: CAISVQGTNYGYTF. DNA of the CDR3: TGTGCCATCAGTGTGCAGGGGACTAACTATGGCTACACCTTC.

The chain employs TRBV30 and TRBJ2-2; TRBD1 agrees at 8 bases. The CDR3 has 19 amino acids. Germline CDR1 and CDR2: GTSNPN and SVGIG (reference sequence). J lost 0 bases, V lost 0 bases, and 12 bases had no gene match. Here the CDR3 DNA reads TGTGCCTGGAGTGTTAGGGGAAAGGCAGGGGGCGCGAACACCGGGGAGCTGTTTTTT. Translated, it gives CAWSVRGKAGGANTGELFF.

The chain has TRBV18 and TRBJ2-7; 10 bases fit TRBD2. CDR1 is KGHSH and CDR2 is LQKENI in the germline V gene. Germline trimming cut 3 bases from V and 2 bases from J; bases unmatched to any gene: 7. This CDR3 has 16 residues. This chain's CDR3 is CASSPLRTSGAYEQYF. The CDR3 coding sequence is TGTGCCAGCTCACCCCTCCGGACTAGCGGAGCCTACGAGCAGTACTTC.